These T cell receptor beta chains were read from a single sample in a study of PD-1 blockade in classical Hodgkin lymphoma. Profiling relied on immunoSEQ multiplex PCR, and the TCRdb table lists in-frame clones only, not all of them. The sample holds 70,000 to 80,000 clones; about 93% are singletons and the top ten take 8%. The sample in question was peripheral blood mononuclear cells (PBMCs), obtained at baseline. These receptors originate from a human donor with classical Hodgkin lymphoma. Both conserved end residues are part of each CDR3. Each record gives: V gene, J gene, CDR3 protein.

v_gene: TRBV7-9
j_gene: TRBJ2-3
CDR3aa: CASSLGGTSTDTQYF

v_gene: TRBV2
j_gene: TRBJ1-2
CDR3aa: CASSGENTLIVHGYTF

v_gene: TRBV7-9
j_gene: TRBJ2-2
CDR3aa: CASTPAPQATGELFF

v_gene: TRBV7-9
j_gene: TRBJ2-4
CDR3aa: CASSPLTGAKNIQYF

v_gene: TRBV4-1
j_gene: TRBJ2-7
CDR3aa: CASSLVPAGDRASYEQYF

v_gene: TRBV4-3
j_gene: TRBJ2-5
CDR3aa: CASSRAATPQETQYF

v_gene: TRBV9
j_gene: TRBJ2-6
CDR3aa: CASSVVGSGANVLTF

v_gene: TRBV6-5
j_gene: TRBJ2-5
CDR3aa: CASRRSGGQETQYF

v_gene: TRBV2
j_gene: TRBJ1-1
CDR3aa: CASSLTVNTEAFF

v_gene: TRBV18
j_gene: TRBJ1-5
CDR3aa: CASSPPGQGHQPQHF

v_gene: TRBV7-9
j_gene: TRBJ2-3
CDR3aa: CASSSTLATDRANTQYF

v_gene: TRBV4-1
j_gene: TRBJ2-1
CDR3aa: CASSQVEGPYNEQFF

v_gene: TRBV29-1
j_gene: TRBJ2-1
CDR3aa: CSVQLTGAFSYEQFF

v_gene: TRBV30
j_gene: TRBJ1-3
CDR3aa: CAWTQISSGNTIYF

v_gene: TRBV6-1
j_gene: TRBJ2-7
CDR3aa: CASSEASKAQPPYEQYF

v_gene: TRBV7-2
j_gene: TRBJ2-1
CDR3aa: CASSRQRWGNYNEQFF

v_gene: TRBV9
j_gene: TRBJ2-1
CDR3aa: CASSLRGEQFF

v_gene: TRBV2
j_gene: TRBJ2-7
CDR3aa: CASFRNRDYEQYF

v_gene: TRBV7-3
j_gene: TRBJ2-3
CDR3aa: CASSPGSRLGRGTDTQYF

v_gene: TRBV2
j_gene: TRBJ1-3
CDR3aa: CASSERDFDLLSGNTIYF

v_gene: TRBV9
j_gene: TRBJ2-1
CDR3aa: CASSRLMTDHEQFF

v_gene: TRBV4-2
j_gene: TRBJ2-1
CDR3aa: CASSQDGGSSYNEQFF

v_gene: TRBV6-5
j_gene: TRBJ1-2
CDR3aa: CASSFKAWGSSGYTF

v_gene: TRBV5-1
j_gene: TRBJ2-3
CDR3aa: CASSVSGGATDTQYF

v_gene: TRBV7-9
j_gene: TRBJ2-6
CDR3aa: CASSLAGGGSGANVLTF

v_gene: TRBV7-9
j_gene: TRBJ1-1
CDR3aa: CASSVRGLDTEAFF

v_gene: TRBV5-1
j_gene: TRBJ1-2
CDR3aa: CASSSQGQARTYGYTF

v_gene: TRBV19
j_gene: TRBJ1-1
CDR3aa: CASSIDRTGGSSSAEAFF

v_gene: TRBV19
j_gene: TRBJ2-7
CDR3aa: CASSIPGYEQYF

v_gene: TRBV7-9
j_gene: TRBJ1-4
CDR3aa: CASSSREKLFF

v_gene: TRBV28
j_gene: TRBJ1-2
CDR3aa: CASSPRTGTGGDGYTF

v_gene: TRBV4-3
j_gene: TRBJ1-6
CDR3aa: CASSQDYVGAGQRLPLHF

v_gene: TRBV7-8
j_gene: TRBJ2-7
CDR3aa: CASSISGGAAYEQYF

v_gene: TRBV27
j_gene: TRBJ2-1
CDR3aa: CASSLLGSEYNEQFF

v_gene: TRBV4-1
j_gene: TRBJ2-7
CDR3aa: CASSPGLDFLYEQYF

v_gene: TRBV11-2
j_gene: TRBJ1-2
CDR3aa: CASSLVAGLSYGYTF

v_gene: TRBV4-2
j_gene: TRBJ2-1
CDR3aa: CASSQDSTDNEQFF

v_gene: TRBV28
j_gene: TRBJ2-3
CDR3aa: CASSPPRGSLSDTQYF

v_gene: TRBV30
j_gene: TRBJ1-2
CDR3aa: CAWRGQGTGAGNGYTF

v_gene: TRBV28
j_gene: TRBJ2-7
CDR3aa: CASSLWDSYEQYF

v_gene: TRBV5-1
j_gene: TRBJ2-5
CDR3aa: CASSPFGSRETQYF

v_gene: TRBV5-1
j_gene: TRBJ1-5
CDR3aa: CASSLAGSNQPQHF

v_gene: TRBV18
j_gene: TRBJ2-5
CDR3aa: CASSPTQSGETQYF

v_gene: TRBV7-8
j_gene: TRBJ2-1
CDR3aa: CASSRGGDEQFF

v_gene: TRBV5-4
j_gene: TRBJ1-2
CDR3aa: CASSPEDRPDTF

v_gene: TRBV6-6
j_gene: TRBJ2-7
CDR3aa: CASKGGLNLYEQYF

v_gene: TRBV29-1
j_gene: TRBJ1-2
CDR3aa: CSVEDQEAFYGYTF

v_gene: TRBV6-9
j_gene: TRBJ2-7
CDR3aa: CAKPGLAGCEQYF

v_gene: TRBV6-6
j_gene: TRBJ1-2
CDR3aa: CASSYSPLGQGYGYTF

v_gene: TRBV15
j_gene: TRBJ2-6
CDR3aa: CATSPVSGANVLTF

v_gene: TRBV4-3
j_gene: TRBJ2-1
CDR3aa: CASSLLAALNNEQFF

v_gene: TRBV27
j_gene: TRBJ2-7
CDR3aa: CASSLSPPGLAGRYEQYF

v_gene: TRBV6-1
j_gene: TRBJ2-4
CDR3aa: CASSVREVQYF

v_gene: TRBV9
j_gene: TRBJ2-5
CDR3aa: CASSVDKGGKETQYF

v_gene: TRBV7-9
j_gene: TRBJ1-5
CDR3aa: CASSLLEGNQPQHF

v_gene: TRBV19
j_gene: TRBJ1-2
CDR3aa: CASSSTGRMGYTF